One sample yielded the 17 T cell receptor beta chains listed below, sequenced in a study of blood T cell repertoires in COVID-19. The protocol was immunoSEQ multiplex PCR, while the TCRdb copy is restricted to in-frame clones and leaves out a portion. The table lists roughly 100,000 clones, over 75% of them singletons. The material sequenced was peripheral blood. The receptors stem from a man in his forties or fifties with acute or convalescent COVID-19.

V is TRBV7-9 and J is TRBJ1-6, with D unclear. CDR3 length: 14 residues. The V gene lost 1 base and the J gene lost 8 bases, with 9 bases spanning the gap. Germline CDR1 is SEHNR and CDR2 is FQNEAQ (reference sequence). This CDR3 reads CASSLGTRYSPLHF. DNA for the CDR3: TGTGCCAGCAGCTTAGGAACTCGTTATTCACCCCTCCACTTT.

The rearrangement uses TRBV5-4 and TRBJ1-2; 7 bases agree with TRBD1. Germline CDR1 is SGHNT and CDR2 is YYREEE (reference sequence). The CDR3 has 15 residues. The trim removed 2 bases at V and 3 bases at J, leaving 7 bases unmatched. The CDR3 protein is CASSFLGGMDYGYTF. In DNA, the CDR3 is TGTGCCAGCAGCTTTTTAGGGGGCATGGACTATGGCTACACCTTC.

The chain has TRBV3-1 (or the pseudogene TRBV3-2) and TRBJ2-1, with D perhaps TRBD2 (5 bases). V was pared by 0 bases and J by 7 bases, with 10 bases between. Germline CDR1 and CDR2: LGHDT and YNNKEL (reference sequence). The CDR3 runs to 14 residues. For the CDR3, the DNA is TGTGCCAGCAGCCAAGATAGCGTGTTTAATGAGCAGTTCTTC. This gives the protein CASSQDSVFNEQFF.

A word on this clone: Mismatch with germline at one junction end may stem from a read error. CDR3 loop: CAISALGGEANYDYTF. The CDR3, as DNA: TGTGCCATCAGCGCCCTTGGTGGGGAGGCTAACTATGACTACACCTTC. The chain combines TRBV10-3 with TRBJ1-2; D is unclear. CDR1 ENHRY and CDR2 SYGVKD come from the germline V gene. This CDR3 contains 16 residues.

The chain joins TRBV10-2 to TRBJ2-7; the match to TRBD2 covers 7 bases. The CDR3 contains 16 residues. The germline V gene encodes CDR1 WSHSY and CDR2 SAAADI. J lost 2 bases, V lost 2 bases, and 9 bases had no gene match. This CDR3 reads CASSERQGGTTYEQYF. CDR3 sequence (DNA): TGCGCCAGCAGTGAGAGGCAGGGAGGGACTACCTACGAGCAGTACTTC.

The chain links TRBV19 to TRBJ1-6; 7 bases map to TRBD1. Germline CDR1 LNHDA, CDR2 SQIVND (reference sequence). The CDR3 consists of 16 residues. Trimming removed 4 bases from V and 7 bases from J; junction bases left unmatched: 10. The CDR3 here is CASSSGLGQTNSPLHF. For the CDR3, the DNA is TGTGCCAGTAGTAGCGGACTGGGACAGACAAATTCACCCCTCCACTTT.

The V and J genes are TRBV4-1 and TRBJ2-1, with a tentative D call TRBD1 (5 bases). CDR1 is MGHRA and CDR2 is YSYEKL in the germline V gene. V lost 0 bases and J 8 bases, leaving 17 bases between the germline ends. The CDR3 is 16 amino acids. The chain's CDR3 is CASSQETGPPLDEQFF. The CDR3 DNA follows: TGCGCCAGCAGCCAAGAAACAGGACCCCCGCTCGATGAGCAGTTCTTC.

The chain uses TRBV30 and TRBJ2-5, with 7 positions matching TRBD2. V dropped 0 bases and J dropped 5; count of bases not matched to a gene: 3. Germline V gene sequence: CDR1 GTSNPN, CDR2 SVGIG (reference sequence). The CDR3 is 13 residues long. DNA of the CDR3: TGTGCCTGGAGTGTTGGGGGGGACGAGACCCAGTACTTC. This codes for CAWSVGGDETQYF.

This chain links TRBV4-2 with TRBJ1-5; no definite D call. Deletions cut 0 bases from V and 1 base from J, with 10 bases between. The CDR3 has 16 residues. CDR1 and CDR2 from the germline V gene are LGHNA and YNFKEQ. The CDR3 nucleotides read TGTGCCAGCAGCCAAGACGGGGAGAGGAGCAATCAGCCCCAGCATTTT. Protein sequence: CASSQDGERSNQPQHF.

This clone was observed once. V gene TRBV29-1 combines with J gene TRBJ2-7, with 7 positions matching TRBD1. Germline V gene data show CDR1 as SQVTM and CDR2 as ANQGSEA. The CDR3 sequence is 13 residues long. V shed 4 bases, J shed 3 bases, and the junction held 6 bases outside the gene matches. This CDR3 reads CSVGQGWSYEQYF. The CDR3 bases are TGCAGCGTTGGACAGGGATGGAGCTACGAGCAGTACTTC.

This chain connects TRBV7-6 to TRBJ1-1, with 7 bases that match TRBD1. CDR1 is SGHVS and CDR2 is FNYEAQ in the germline V gene. This CDR3 has 14 amino acids. J was trimmed by 7 bases and V by 5 bases; bases with no gene match: 10. CDR3 sequence reads: CASSARTGPYEAFF. As DNA, the CDR3 is TGTGCCAGCAGCGCGAGGACAGGACCCTATGAAGCTTTCTTT.

The CDR3 DNA is TGTGCCAGCAGCATTCTAGCTGTAGGCGGGAATGTAGGAAATGAGCAGTTCTTC. This encodes CASSILAVGGNVGNEQFF. The chain recombines TRBV7-8 with TRBJ2-1, with D possibly being TRBD2 (6 bases). Trimming cost V 5 bases and J 7 bases, with 27 bases left between them. The CDR3 runs 18 residues. Germline CDR1 and CDR2: SGHVS and FQNEAQ.

The rearrangement joins TRBV7-9 to TRBJ2-5; perhaps TRBD1 as D (5 bases). The CDR3 length is 13 residues. The ends were cut back, 3 bases at V and 1 base at J, with 6 bases in the middle. Looked up from germline, CDR1 is SEHNR and CDR2 is FQNEAQ (reference sequence). This CDR3 is CASSLTAQETQYF. The CDR3 DNA reads TGTGCCAGCAGCTTGACAGCCCAAGAGACCCAGTACTTC.

The rearrangement links TRBV7-9 to TRBJ2-1; D unresolved. Germline CDR1 reads SEHNR; CDR2 reads FQNEAQ (reference sequence). This CDR3 contains 15 residues. V lost 5 bases and J 6 bases, leaving 17 bases between the germline ends. CDR3 sequence: CASSPRPPEANEQFF. The DNA of the CDR3 is TGTGCCAGCAGCCCCCGTCCCCCTGAGGCCAATGAGCAGTTCTTC.

With respect to this clone: Other nucleotide sequences in the sample specify the same CDR3. The chain uses TRBV6-5 and TRBJ1-3; 7 bases fit TRBD1. This CDR3 region has 14 residues. The V segment lost 2 bases and the J segment 4 bases; nucleotides outside the gene matches: 2. Germline V lookup: CDR1 MNHEY, CDR2 SVGAGI. Written as DNA, the CDR3 is TGTGCCAGCAGTTACGCACAGGGGGGAAACACCATATATTTT. This codes for CASSYAQGGNTIYF.

The gene calls are TRBV3-1 (or the pseudogene TRBV3-2) and TRBJ1-1; D gene ambiguous. The ends were cut back, 0 bases at V and 5 bases at J, with 13 bases in the middle. This CDR3 region has 15 residues. Germline lookup yields CDR1 LGHDT and CDR2 YNNKEL (reference sequence). Written as DNA, the CDR3 is TGTGCCAGCAGCCAAGATTTACAGATGTGGACTGAAGCTTTCTTT. Translating it yields CASSQDLQMWTEAFF.

V usage is TRBV9 and J usage is TRBJ2-1; TRBD2 aligns across 7 bases. The CDR3 contains 15 residues. V gave up 0 bases and J gave up 7 bases; unmatched junction bases: 7. The germline V gene has CDR1 SGDLS and CDR2 YYNGEE. CDR3 DNA sequence: TGTGCCAGCAGCGTAGGACTTTCGCGGGGGAATGAGCAGTTCTTC. Amino acid sequence: CASSVGLSRGNEQFF.